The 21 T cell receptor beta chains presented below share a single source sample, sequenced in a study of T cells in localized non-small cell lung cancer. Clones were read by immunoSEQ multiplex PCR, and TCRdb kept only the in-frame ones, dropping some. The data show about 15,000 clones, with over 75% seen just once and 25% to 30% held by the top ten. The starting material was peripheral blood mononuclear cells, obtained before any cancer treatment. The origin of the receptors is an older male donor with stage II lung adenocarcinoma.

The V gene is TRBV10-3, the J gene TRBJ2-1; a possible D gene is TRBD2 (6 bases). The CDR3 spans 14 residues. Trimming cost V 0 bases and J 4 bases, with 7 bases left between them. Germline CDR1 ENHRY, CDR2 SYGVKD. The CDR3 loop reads CAISESGTYNEQFF. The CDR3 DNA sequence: TGTGCCATCAGTGAGTCCGGGACTTACAATGAGCAGTTCTTC.

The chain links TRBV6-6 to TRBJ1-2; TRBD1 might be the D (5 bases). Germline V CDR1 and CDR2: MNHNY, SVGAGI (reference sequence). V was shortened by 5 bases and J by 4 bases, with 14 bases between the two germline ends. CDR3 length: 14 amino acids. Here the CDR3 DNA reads TGTGCCAGCAGTCCTACCGGGACGTCCTATGGCTACACCTTC. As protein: CASSPTGTSYGYTF.

The CDR3 DNA reads TGTGCCAGCAGCTTTGACAGGGGGGCCGAGCAGTACTTC. This gives the protein CASSFDRGAEQYF. This rearrangement joins TRBV5-4 to TRBJ2-7; TRBD1 agrees at 9 bases. The CDR3 contains 13 residues. Germline V CDR1 and CDR2: SGHNT, YYREEE (reference sequence). With 2 bases clipped from V and 6 bases from J, the junction kept 3 bases outside the gene matches.

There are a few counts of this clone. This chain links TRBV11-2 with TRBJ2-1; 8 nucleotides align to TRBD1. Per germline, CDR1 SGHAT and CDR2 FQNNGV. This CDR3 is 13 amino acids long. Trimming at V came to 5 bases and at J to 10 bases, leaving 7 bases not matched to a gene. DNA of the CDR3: TGTGCCAGCAGCCCTACAGGGGGTGAGGAGCAGTTCTTC. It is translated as CASSPTGGEEQFF.

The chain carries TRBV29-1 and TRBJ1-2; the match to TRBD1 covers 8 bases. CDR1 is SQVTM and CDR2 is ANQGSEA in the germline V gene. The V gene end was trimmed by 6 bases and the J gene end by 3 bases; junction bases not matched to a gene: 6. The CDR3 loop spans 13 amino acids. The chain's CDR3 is CSVPGQVDYGYTF. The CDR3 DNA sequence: TGCAGCGTACCGGGACAGGTGGACTATGGCTACACCTTC.

The CDR3 here is CASTKQGPRGTEAFF. In nucleotides, the CDR3 is TGTGCCAGCACCAAACAGGGCCCCAGGGGAACTGAAGCTTTCTTT. The V and J genes are TRBV6-5 and TRBJ1-1; weak D call: TRBD1 (6 bases). The CDR3 covers 15 residues. The germline V and J ends were trimmed by 7 bases and 5 bases, with 20 bases remaining between them. The germline V gene has CDR1 MNHEY and CDR2 SVGAGI.

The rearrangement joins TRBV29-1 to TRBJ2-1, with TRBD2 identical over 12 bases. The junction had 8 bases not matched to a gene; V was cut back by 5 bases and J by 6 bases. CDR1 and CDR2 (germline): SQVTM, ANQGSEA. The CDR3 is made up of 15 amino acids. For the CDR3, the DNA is TGCAGCGTTTCAAACGGACTAGCGGGAATCAATGAGCAGTTCTTC. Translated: CSVSNGLAGINEQFF.

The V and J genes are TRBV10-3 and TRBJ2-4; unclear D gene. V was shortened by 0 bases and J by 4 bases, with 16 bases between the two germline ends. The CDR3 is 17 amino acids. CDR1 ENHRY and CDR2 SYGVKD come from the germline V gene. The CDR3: CAISESGSGLQKNIQYF. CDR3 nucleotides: TGTGCCATCAGTGAGTCTGGAAGTGGCCTACAAAAAAACATTCAGTACTTC.

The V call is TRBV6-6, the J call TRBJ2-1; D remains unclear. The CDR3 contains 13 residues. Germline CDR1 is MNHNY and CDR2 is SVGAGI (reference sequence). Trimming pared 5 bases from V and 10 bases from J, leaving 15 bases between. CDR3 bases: TGTGCCAGCAGTCTCGCGGCCGGGCAGGAGCAGTTCTTC. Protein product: CASSLAAGQEQFF.

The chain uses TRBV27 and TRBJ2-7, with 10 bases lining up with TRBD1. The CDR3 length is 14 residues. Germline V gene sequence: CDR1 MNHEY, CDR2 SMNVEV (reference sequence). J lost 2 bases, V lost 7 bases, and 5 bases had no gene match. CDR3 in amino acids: CASKVGTGAYEQYF. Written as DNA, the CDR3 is TGTGCCAGCAAGGTAGGGACAGGGGCCTACGAGCAGTACTTC.

CDR3 DNA sequence: TGTGCCTGGAGCGCTCCGGGGAGAACTAACTATGGCTACACCTTC. Translation: CAWSAPGRTNYGYTF. The J gene is TRBJ1-2, the V gene TRBV30; D gene unclear. Trimming removed 3 bases from V and 0 bases from J, with 14 bases in between. CDR1 and CDR2 from the germline V gene are GTSNPN and SVGIG (reference sequence). The CDR3 sequence is 15 residues long.

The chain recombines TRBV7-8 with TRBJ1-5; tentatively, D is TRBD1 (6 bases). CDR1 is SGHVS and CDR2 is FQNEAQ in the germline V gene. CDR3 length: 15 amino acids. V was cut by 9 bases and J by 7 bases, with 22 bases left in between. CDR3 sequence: CASTNSDRRTQPQHF. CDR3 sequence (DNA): TGTGCCAGTACTAATTCGGACAGACGTACCCAGCCCCAGCATTTT.

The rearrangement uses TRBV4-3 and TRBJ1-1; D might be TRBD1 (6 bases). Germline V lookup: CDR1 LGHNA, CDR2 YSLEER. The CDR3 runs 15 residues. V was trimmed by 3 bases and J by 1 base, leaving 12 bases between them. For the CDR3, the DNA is TGCGCCAGCAGCCACGGACAGAGGACGAACACTGAAGCTTTCTTT. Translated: CASSHGQRTNTEAFF.

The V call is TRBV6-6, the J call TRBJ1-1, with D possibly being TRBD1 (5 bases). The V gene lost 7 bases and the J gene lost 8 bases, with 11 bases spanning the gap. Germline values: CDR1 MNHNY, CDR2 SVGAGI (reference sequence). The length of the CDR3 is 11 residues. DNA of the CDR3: TGTGCCAGCAATCGGGACCTGGAAGCTTTCTTT. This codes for CASNRDLEAFF.

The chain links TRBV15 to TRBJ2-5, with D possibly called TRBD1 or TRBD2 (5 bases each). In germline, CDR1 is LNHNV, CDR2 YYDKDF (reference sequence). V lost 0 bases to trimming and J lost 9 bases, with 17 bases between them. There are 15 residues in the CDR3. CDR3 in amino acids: CATSRDRGGMGSQYF. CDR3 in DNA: TGTGCCACCAGCAGAGACCGGGGCGGAATGGGGTCCCAGTACTTC.

The CDR3 coding sequence is TGTGCCTGGAGTGTAGACAGACGGGGCTACACCTTC. Its translation: CAWSVDRRGYTF. V gene TRBV30 combines with J gene TRBJ1-2; a possible D gene is TRBD1 (5 bases). The germline V gene encodes CDR1 GTSNPN and CDR2 SVGIG (reference sequence). The CDR3 runs 12 residues. Trimming removed 0 bases from V and 8 bases from J, with 10 bases in between.

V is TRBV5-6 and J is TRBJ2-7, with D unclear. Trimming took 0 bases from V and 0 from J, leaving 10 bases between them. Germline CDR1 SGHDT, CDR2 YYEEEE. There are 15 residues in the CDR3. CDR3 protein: CASSLEILSSYEQYF. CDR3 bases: TGTGCCAGCAGCTTGGAGATTCTGAGCTCCTACGAGCAGTACTTC.

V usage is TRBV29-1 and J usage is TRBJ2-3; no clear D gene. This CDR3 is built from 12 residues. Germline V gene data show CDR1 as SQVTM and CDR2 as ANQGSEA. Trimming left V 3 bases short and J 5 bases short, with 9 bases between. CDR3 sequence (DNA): TGCAGCGTTGATCTGGGGATAGATACGCAGTATTTT. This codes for CSVDLGIDTQYF.

CDR3 sequence reads: CASTRAGRVNTEAFF. The CDR3 region has the DNA TGTGCCAGCACCCGAGCAGGCCGGGTGAACACTGAAGCTTTCTTT. The rearrangement joins TRBV6-9 to TRBJ1-1; D gene unclear. The CDR3 runs 15 residues. The germline V gene encodes CDR1 MNHGY and CDR2 SVAAGI. The germline V and J ends were trimmed by 7 bases and 0 bases, with 15 bases remaining between them.

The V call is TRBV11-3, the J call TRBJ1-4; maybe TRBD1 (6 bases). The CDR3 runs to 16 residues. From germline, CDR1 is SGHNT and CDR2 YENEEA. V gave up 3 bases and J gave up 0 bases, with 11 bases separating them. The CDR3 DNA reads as TGTGCCAGCAGCTTTGGACAGACTGCAACTAATGAAAAACTGTTTTTT. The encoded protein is CASSFGQTATNEKLFF.

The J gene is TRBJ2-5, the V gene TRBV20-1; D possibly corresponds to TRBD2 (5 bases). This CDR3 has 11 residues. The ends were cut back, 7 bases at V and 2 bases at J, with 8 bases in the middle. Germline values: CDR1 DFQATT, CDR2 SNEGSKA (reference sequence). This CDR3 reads CSVRGQETQYF. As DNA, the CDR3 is TGCAGTGTAAGAGGGCAAGAGACCCAGTACTTC.